The 32 T cell receptor beta chains listed next were all sequenced from one sample in a study of T cell responses to AZD1222 COVID-19 vaccine. The method was immunoSEQ multiplex PCR; TCRdb's version includes in-frame clones alone and lacks a portion of them. The table lists 55,000 to 75,000 clones, 88% of them singletons. The specimen comprised peripheral blood, sampled on day 0 of AZD1222 vaccination. These receptors all stem from an adult in good health.

The chain carries TRBV6-5 and TRBJ1-2; possibly TRBD1 for D (5 bases). Deletions cut 2 bases from V and 5 bases from J, with 6 bases between. Germline assignment: CDR1 MNHEY and CDR2 SVGAGI. CDR3 length equals 12 residues. This CDR3 is CASSYRGYGYTF. In DNA form, the CDR3 reads TGTGCCAGCAGTTACCGGGGGTATGGCTACACCTTC.

The chain uses TRBV18 and TRBJ2-2, with D possibly TRBD1 on 5 matching bases. There are 14 residues in the CDR3. Trimming left V 3 bases short and J 6 bases short, with 11 bases between. Per germline, CDR1 KGHSH and CDR2 LQKENI. The CDR3 region is CASSPVLTAGELFF. The CDR3 DNA is TGTGCCAGCTCACCCGTTTTGACAGCCGGGGAGCTGTTTTTT.

The chain is built from TRBV7-6 and TRBJ2-3; D gene ambiguous. The CDR3 contains 14 residues. Germline assignment: CDR1 SGHVS and CDR2 FNYEAQ. Trimming took 1 base from V and 0 from J, leaving 5 bases between them. In DNA form, the CDR3 reads TGTGCCAGCAGCTTAGAATTTAGCACAGATACGCAGTATTTT. Residues: CASSLEFSTDTQYF.

The genes are TRBV3-1 (or the pseudogene TRBV3-2) and TRBJ1-4; D remains ambiguous. Germline CDR1 and CDR2: LGHDT and YNNKEL (reference sequence). This CDR3 has 14 residues. Trimming took 5 bases from V and 0 from J, leaving 7 bases between them. CDR3 sequence reads: CASSETATNEKLFF. The DNA of the CDR3 is TGTGCCAGCAGCGAGACTGCAACTAATGAAAAACTGTTTTTT.

This sequence joins TRBV7-2 and TRBJ2-1; 11 nucleotides agree with TRBD2. The CDR3 spans 15 residues. V lost 5 bases, J lost 3 bases, and 3 bases stayed unmatched. Germline V CDR1 and CDR2: SGHTA, FQGNSA. The CDR3 DNA follows: TGTGCCAGCAGCATTACTAGCGGGGGCTACAATGAGCAGTTCTTC. Its protein is CASSITSGGYNEQFF.

The chain links TRBV3-1 (or the pseudogene TRBV3-2) to TRBJ1-1, with 9 bases lining up with TRBD1. This CDR3 contains 13 residues. The germline V gene encodes CDR1 LGHDT and CDR2 YNNKEL (reference sequence). The ends lost 4 bases at V and 4 bases at J; junction bases unmatched: 1. In nucleotides, the CDR3 is TGTGCCAGCAGCCTGACAGGGGGCACTGAAGCTTTCTTT. Translating gives CASSLTGGTEAFF.

The V call is TRBV27, the J call TRBJ1-3; 7 bases map to TRBD1. The germline V gene encodes CDR1 MNHEY and CDR2 SMNVEV (reference sequence). CDR3 length: 14 amino acids. V shed 8 bases, J shed 3 bases, and the junction held 7 bases outside the gene matches. CDR3 sequence (DNA): TGTGCCAGCGGAATCAGGGGGAATGGAAACACCATATATTTT. This gives the protein CASGIRGNGNTIYF.

The rearrangement joins TRBV5-1 to TRBJ2-1; 10 bases map to TRBD2. The CDR3 is 14 residues long. The germline V gene encodes CDR1 SGHRS and CDR2 YFSETQ. The trim removed 1 base at V and 10 bases at J, leaving 5 bases unmatched. CDR3 residues: CASSLNSGRLEQFF. In DNA form, the CDR3 reads TGCGCCAGCAGCTTGAATAGCGGGAGGCTGGAGCAGTTCTTC. Complete variable domain (other parts from reference TRBV5-1 and TRBJ2-1): KAGVTQTPRYLIKTRGQQVTLSCSPISGHRSVSWYQQTPGQGLQFLFEYFSETQRNKGNFPGRFSGRQFSNSRSEMNVSTLELGDSALYLCASSLNSGRLEQFFGPGTRLTVL.

The chain links TRBV6-6 to TRBJ1-2; D call uncertain. Deletions cut 0 bases from V and 6 bases from J, with 11 bases between. The V gene's germline CDR1 is MNHNY and CDR2 SVGAGI (reference sequence). This CDR3 has 14 residues. The CDR3 DNA reads TGTGCCAGCAGTTACTCGACTAAAGGAAATGGCTACACCTTC. Encoded protein: CASSYSTKGNGYTF.

The chain has TRBV10-2 and TRBJ2-2; TRBD1 agrees at 8 bases. V lost 6 bases, J lost 3 bases, and 0 bases stayed unmatched. Germline assignment: CDR1 WSHSY and CDR2 SAAADI. The CDR3 totals 13 residues. The CDR3 region has the DNA TGCGCCAGCAGGGACAGGGACACCGGGGAGCTGTTTTTT. Its protein product is CASRDRDTGELFF.

This chain uses TRBV29-1 with TRBJ1-5, with 7 bases aligning to TRBD1. CDR1 SQVTM and CDR2 ANQGSEA come from the germline V gene. Trimming cost V 7 bases and J 6 bases; bases outside gene matches: 9. This CDR3 has 13 residues. CDR3 coding DNA: TGCAGCGCCAGACAGGGTTGGGGTCAGCCCCAGCATTTT. It yields the protein CSARQGWGQPQHF.

This clone has just one count. The V call is TRBV6-2 or TRBV6-3, the J call TRBJ2-5; 7 nucleotides align to TRBD1. The CDR3 extends over 14 amino acids. Germline V gene lookup returns CDR1 MNHEY and CDR2 SVGEGT. V lost 2 bases to trimming and J lost 3 bases; unmatched junction nucleotides: 3. The CDR3 reads CASSYGTEEETQYF. The CDR3, as DNA: TGTGCCAGCAGTTACGGGACAGAGGAAGAGACCCAGTACTTC.

V usage is TRBV6-2 or TRBV6-3 and J usage is TRBJ2-3; TRBD2 aligns across 9 bases. V shed 5 bases and J 6 bases; nucleotides not matched to a gene: 9. This CDR3 comprises 15 residues. Germline-derived CDR1 and CDR2 are MNHEY and SVGEGT. This CDR3 is CASSRVAGVSDTQYF. The CDR3 region has the DNA TGTGCCAGCAGTAGGGTAGCGGGAGTTTCGGATACGCAGTATTTT.

The CDR3 nucleotides read TGTGCCAGCAGCTCCCGGAAGGCCGCTACCTACGAGCAGTACTTC. Translation gives CASSSRKAATYEQYF. V usage is TRBV7-2 and J usage is TRBJ2-7; D call uncertain. The CDR3 runs 15 residues. V gave up 4 bases and J gave up 2 bases, with 15 bases separating them. The germline V gene has CDR1 SGHTA and CDR2 FQGNSA.

The gene calls are TRBV29-1 and TRBJ2-7; a possible D gene is TRBD1 (7 bases). This CDR3 has 18 amino acids. The germline V gene encodes CDR1 SQVTM and CDR2 ANQGSEA. The germline V and J ends were trimmed by 2 bases and 3 bases, with 26 bases remaining between them. The CDR3 region is CSVELVISGNRGRYEQYF. The DNA for the CDR3 is TGCAGCGTTGAACTCGTAATTAGCGGTAACAGGGGACGCTACGAGCAGTACTTC.

This sequence joins TRBV30 and TRBJ1-6; D call uncertain. V was pared by 3 bases and J by 0 bases, with 6 bases between. There are 14 residues in the CDR3. The germline gives CDR1 GTSNPN, CDR2 SVGIG (reference sequence). CDR3 loop: CAWSSPSYNSPLHF. The CDR3, as DNA: TGTGCCTGGAGCAGTCCCTCCTATAATTCACCCCTCCACTTT.

A note on this clone: The junction shows a germline mismatch at one end, possibly a read error. This chain links TRBV19 with TRBJ1-2, with 8 bases identical to TRBD1. Germline V CDR1 and CDR2: LNHDA, SQIVND (reference sequence). The CDR3 has 13 amino acids. Here the CDR3 reads CASSLQGDYGHTF. The CDR3 DNA reads as TGTGCCAGTAGTTTACAGGGGGACTATGGCCACACCTTC.

This clone was seen just once. The V call is TRBV10-2, the J call TRBJ2-7; 9 bases line up with TRBD1. The CDR3 is 16 amino acids. Losses at the gene ends were 8 bases for V and 1 base for J; bases not matched to a gene: 12. CDR1 and CDR2 from the germline V gene are WSHSY and SAAADI. The CDR3 nucleotides read TGCGCCAGCCAACGAAAACGGACAGGGGAGTCCTACGAGCAGTACTTC. It codes for CASQRKRTGESYEQYF.

The V call is TRBV29-1, the J call TRBJ1-1; 7 nucleotides match TRBD1. After removal of 6 bases from V and 6 bases from J, the junction contained 16 bases not matched to a gene. CDR1 and CDR2 from the germline V gene are SQVTM and ANQGSEA. The CDR3 is 15 residues long. The CDR3 sequence: CSVPGQRNYYPEAFF. The CDR3 bases are TGCAGCGTCCCGGGACAGCGGAACTATTACCCTGAAGCTTTCTTT.

The V gene is TRBV7-9, the J gene TRBJ2-5, with TRBD1 matching 8 bases. The CDR3 consists of 14 residues. Losses at the gene ends were 5 bases for V and 1 base for J; bases not matched to a gene: 3. The V gene's germline CDR1 is SEHNR and CDR2 FQNEAQ (reference sequence). CDR3 protein: CASSQGTGQETQYF. The CDR3 DNA follows: TGTGCCAGCAGCCAGGGGACAGGCCAAGAGACCCAGTACTTC. Full variable domain (rest looked up from reference TRBV7-9 and TRBJ2-5): DTGVSQNPRHKITKRGQNVTFRCDPISEHNRLYWYRQTLGQGPEFLTYFQNEAQLEKSRLLSDRFSAERPKGSFSTLEIQRTEQGDSAMYLCASSQGTGQETQYFGPGTRLLVL.

The chain is built from TRBV7-8 and TRBJ2-7; D is possibly TRBD1 (7 bases). This CDR3 region has 13 residues. The V gene's germline CDR1 is SGHVS and CDR2 FQNEAQ. V shed 1 base and J shed 6 bases, with 10 bases lying between them. The CDR3 DNA is TGTGCCAGCAGCTTAGACAGGGGAGGCGAGCAGTACTTC. Translation: CASSLDRGGEQYF.

In its sample, this clone was seen once. The chain combines TRBV7-2 with TRBJ2-7; D might be TRBD2 (6 bases). Germline lookup yields CDR1 SGHTA and CDR2 FQGNSA. Deletions cut 6 bases from V and 2 bases from J, with 11 bases between. CDR3 length: 13 amino acids. The CDR3 loop is CASSTGLTYEQYF. CDR3 coding DNA: TGTGCCAGCAGTACGGGACTTACCTACGAGCAGTACTTC.

CDR3 DNA: TGTGCCAGCAGTCACAGGGGCCCCTACAATGAGCAGTTCTTC. It codes for CASSHRGPYNEQFF. The J gene is TRBJ2-1, the V gene TRBV28, with TRBD1 identical over 7 bases. The CDR3 length is 14 residues. Trimming cost V 5 bases and J 2 bases; bases outside gene matches: 3. Germline V gene sequence: CDR1 MDHEN, CDR2 SYDVKM.

This rearrangement joins TRBV28 to TRBJ1-1, with 10 bases fitting TRBD1. The CDR3 totals 14 residues. The trim removed 6 bases at V and 3 bases at J, leaving 4 bases unmatched. The germline V gene has CDR1 MDHEN and CDR2 SYDVKM. The CDR3 DNA is TGTGCCAGCAGCTCGACAGGGGGCCACACTGAAGCTTTCTTT. Protein product: CASSSTGGHTEAFF.

V usage is TRBV13 and J usage is TRBJ2-1, with 13 bases fitting TRBD2. The CDR3 totals 15 residues. With V trimmed by 6 bases and J by 6 bases, 5 bases remained unmatched. Germline assignment: CDR1 PRHDT and CDR2 FYEKMQ (reference sequence). The CDR3 bases are TGTGCCAGCAGGGTACTAGCGGGAGGGCCCAATGAGCAGTTCTTC. Its protein is CASRVLAGGPNEQFF.

The rearrangement links TRBV7-9 to TRBJ2-1, with D unresolved. Germline CDR1 and CDR2: SEHNR and FQNEAQ (reference sequence). This CDR3 comprises 12 residues. Deletions cut 1 base from V and 4 bases from J, with 2 bases between. CDR3 region: CASSLVYNEQFF. DNA for the CDR3: TGTGCCAGCAGCTTAGTTTACAATGAGCAGTTCTTC.

The chain recombines TRBV5-1 with TRBJ1-2; tentatively, D is TRBD1 (5 bases). The ends were cut back, 2 bases at V and 2 bases at J, with 13 bases in the middle. This CDR3 contains 15 residues. CDR1 SGHRS and CDR2 YFSETQ come from the germline V gene. The CDR3 here is CASSLPGTVNYGYTF. CDR3 bases: TGCGCCAGCAGCTTACCCGGGACGGTGAACTATGGCTACACCTTC.

This chain connects TRBV7-2 to TRBJ1-1; weak D call: TRBD1 (5 bases). Germline-derived CDR1 and CDR2 are SGHTA and FQGNSA. Trimming removed 4 bases from V and 1 base from J, with 22 bases in between. This CDR3 comprises 18 residues. For the CDR3, the DNA is TGTGCCAGCAGCTCCTCGGGGCTTATGTTGGGGAGGAACACTGAAGCTTTCTTT. As protein: CASSSSGLMLGRNTEAFF.

In its sample, this clone was seen a few times. This rearrangement joins TRBV3-1 (or the pseudogene TRBV3-2) to TRBJ2-3; a weak D match, TRBD1 (6 bases). Germline V gives CDR1 LGHDT, CDR2 YNNKEL (reference sequence). CDR3 length: 15 amino acids. The V and J ends lost 4 bases and 2 bases respectively, with 13 bases between them. CDR3 sequence (DNA): TGTGCCAGCAGCCGGGGGCCAGATTTCACAGATACGCAGTATTTT. The encoded protein is CASSRGPDFTDTQYF.

The chain couples TRBV6-2 or TRBV6-3 to TRBJ2-1, with D possibly being TRBD1 (6 bases). Germline CDR1 MNHEY, CDR2 SVGEGT. The CDR3 has 14 amino acids. Trimming pared 3 bases from V and 8 bases from J, leaving 14 bases between. The CDR3: CASSYWVAGDEQFF. In DNA, the CDR3 is TGTGCCAGCAGTTATTGGGTAGCAGGGGATGAGCAGTTCTTC.

This clone was seen once. The chain joins TRBV5-4 to TRBJ2-7, with 9 bases identical to TRBD2. Looked up from germline, CDR1 is SGHNT and CDR2 is YYREEE (reference sequence). V was pared by 4 bases and J by 6 bases, with 14 bases of the junction left unmatched. The CDR3 runs 16 residues. CDR3 coding DNA: TGTGCCAGCAGCCTTCGAGGCGGGACTAGCAGAGTCGAGCAGTACTTC. Amino acid sequence: CASSLRGGTSRVEQYF.

The chain joins TRBV10-2 to TRBJ1-2; maybe TRBD1 (6 bases). The CDR3 loop spans 12 amino acids. Per germline, CDR1 WSHSY and CDR2 SAAADI. V lost 6 bases and J 3 bases, leaving 8 bases between the germline ends. The CDR3 protein is CASRQGYYGYTF. The CDR3 coding sequence is TGCGCCAGCAGACAGGGATACTATGGCTACACCTTC.